This T cell receptor beta chain was recorded in a study of T cells in Graves' hyperthyroidism and ophthalmopathy. This clonotype has at least ten counts. This is likely a read error, given that the CDR3 carries no conserved phenylalanine or tryptophan at its end. Trimming took 4 bases from V and 5 from J, leaving 11 bases between them. CDR3 length equals 13 residues. Germline V gene data show CDR1 as KGHSH and CDR2 as LQKENI. Amplification yielded TCR beta CDR3 regions, with RNA transcripts as the source. The study used the HTBI primer set for a first-round RT-PCR of the TCR CDR3. Via MiXCR, TCRdb re-called the multiplex PCR reads, giving one row per CDR3 protein. The sample records a few hundred thousand distinct CDR3 sequences, around 14% being singletons.

The chain employs TRBV18 and TRBJ2-5; D remains unclear. The clonotype originates from a woman younger than 35 with Graves' hyperthyroidism. Sample: blood. The CDR3 DNA reads TGTGCCAGCTCACAAGGGCCCGGGGAGACCCAGTACCTC. This codes for CASSQGPGETQYL.